This is a list of T cell receptor beta chains from one sample in a study of T cell responses to AZD1222 COVID-19 vaccine. Only in-frame clones appear in the TCRdb table, and some are missing; sequencing was by immunoSEQ multiplex PCR. The sample carries approximately 160,000 clones, about nine tenths recorded once. The sample in question was peripheral blood, obtained on day 0 of AZD1222 vaccination. The source is an adult in good health. CDR3s include the opening cysteine and the closing phenylalanine or tryptophan. D genes are given only for firm matches. Expanded clones are given a class, and other clones once, few, many or no size at all.

>TRBD1|NA|TRBJ2-1|TRBV6-2/TRBV6-3
CASSNGHRGNEQFF
TGTGCCAGCAGTAACGGACACAGGGGGAATGAGCAGTTCTTC
>NA|once|TRBJ1-6|TRBV30
CAWSVTPLGGGNSPLHF
TGTGCCTGGAGTGTAACCCCACTGGGGGGAGGTAATTCACCCCTCCACTTT
>NA|NA|TRBJ2-7|TRBV19
CASRKVTNSYEQYF
TGTGCCAGTAGGAAGGTGACTAACTCCTACGAGCAGTACTTC
>NA|NA|TRBJ1-1|TRBV7-8
CASSWGLKGTEAFF
TGTGCCAGCAGCTGGGGCCTCAAAGGAACTGAAGCTTTCTTT
>TRBD1|NA|TRBJ1-2|TRBV6-1
CASTVDRVYGYTF
TGTGCCAGCACCGTCGACAGGGTGTATGGCTACACCTTC
>NA|once|TRBJ2-7|TRBV19
CASSILLDGGRVEQYF
TGTGCCAGTAGTATCCTCCTGGACGGGGGGCGGGTCGAGCAGTACTTC
>NA|NA|TRBJ1-5|TRBV2
CASSPGASIGQPQHF
TGTGCCAGCAGTCCCGGGGCCTCAATAGGTCAGCCCCAGCATTTT
>NA|NA|TRBJ1-4|TRBV5-5
CASSQFSATNEKLFF
TGTGCCAGCAGCCAGTTCAGTGCAACTAATGAAAAACTGTTTTTT
>NA|NA|TRBJ1-6|TRBV5-5
CASSLEWGSPLHF
TGTGCCAGCAGCTTGGAATGGGGCTCACCCCTCCACTTT
>TRBD2|NA|TRBJ2-7|TRBV7-2
CASSPGAGAVYEQYF
TGTGCCAGCAGCCCGGGCGCGGGAGCCGTCTACGAGCAGTACTTC
>TRBD2|NA|TRBJ2-7|TRBV7-9
CASSLAGGAEQYF
TGTGCCAGCAGCTTAGCGGGAGGGGCCGAGCAGTACTTC
>TRBD1|NA|TRBJ1-1|TRBV6-5
CASSYWGQGAAFF
TGTGCCAGCAGTTACTGGGGACAGGGGGCGGCTTTCTTT
>NA|NA|TRBJ2-7|TRBV29-1
CSVEDRVQSYEQYF
TGCAGCGTTGAAGATCGAGTACAATCCTACGAGCAGTACTTC
>NA|NA|TRBJ2-7|TRBV5-1
CASSTQGPEQYF
TGCGCCAGCAGCACACAGGGACCCGAGCAGTACTTC
>NA|NA|TRBJ2-6|TRBV5-1
CASSFPGLSGANVLTF
TGCGCCAGCAGCTTCCCAGGTCTCTCTGGGGCCAACGTCCTGACTTTC
>NA|NA|TRBJ2-1|TRBV29-1
CSVGYNEQFF
TGCAGCGTGGGGTACAATGAGCAGTTCTTC
>NA|once|TRBJ2-1|TRBV6-4
CASPGSGDEQFF
TGTGCCAGCCCCGGCAGCGGCGATGAGCAGTTCTTC
>TRBD2|NA|TRBJ2-7|TRBV30
CAWSVAGVRDEQYF
TGTGCCTGGAGTGTGGCGGGAGTAAGGGACGAGCAGTACTTC
>NA|NA|TRBJ1-4|TRBV30
CAWSVLGRGVVDEKLFF
TGTGCCTGGAGTGTTCTGGGGAGGGGAGTTGTGGATGAAAAACTGTTTTTT
>NA|NA|TRBJ1-5|TRBV6-5
CASTKVGGSQPQHF
TGTGCCAGCACCAAAGTCGGGGGTTCTCAGCCCCAGCATTTT
>NA|NA|TRBJ1-2|TRBV19
CASSISRGAAGYTF
TGTGCCAGTAGTATAAGTAGGGGGGCGGCTGGCTACACCTTC
>NA|NA|TRBJ1-6|TRBV10-2
CASSAGPGLSNSPLHF
TGCGCCAGCAGTGCCGGCCCGGGACTAAGTAATTCACCCCTCCACTTT
>TRBD1|NA|TRBJ2-7|TRBV19
CASSNRQGPYEQYF
TGTGCCAGTAGTAACCGACAGGGACCCTACGAGCAGTACTTC
>NA|NA|TRBJ1-2|TRBV5-8
CASSPRGPYGYTF
TGTGCCAGCAGCCCCCGGGGCCCCTATGGCTACACCTTC
>TRBD1|few|TRBJ1-1|TRBV6-5
CASRRQGFTEAFF
TGTGCCAGCCGTAGACAGGGGTTCACTGAAGCTTTCTTT
>NA|NA|TRBJ2-7|TRBV11-2
CASRSQGIYEQYF
TGTGCCAGCAGGAGTCAGGGGATCTACGAGCAGTACTTC
>NA|NA|TRBJ2-3|TRBV7-3
CASSLSPGLSTDTQYF
TGTGCCAGCAGCTTATCCCCGGGACTCAGCACAGATACGCAGTATTTT
>TRBD1|NA|TRBJ1-2|TRBV5-1
CASSSWTGGPYGYTF
TGCGCCAGCAGCTCTTGGACAGGCGGCCCCTATGGCTACACCTTC
>NA|NA|TRBJ1-2|TRBV19
CASTKQGFGSYGYTF
TGTGCCAGTACCAAGCAAGGGTTCGGTAGCTATGGCTACACCTTC
>TRBD1|NA|TRBJ2-7|TRBV7-9
CASNRGSNYEQYF
TGTGCCAGCAACAGGGGGTCGAATTACGAGCAGTACTTC
>NA|once|TRBJ2-1|TRBV5-5
CASSSRGYNEQFF
TGTGCCAGCAGCTCCAGGGGCTACAATGAGCAGTTCTTC
>NA|NA|TRBJ1-3|TRBV21-1
CASSKGGAGPSENTIYF
TGTGCCAGCAGCAAAGGAGGGGCAGGGCCGTCTGAAAACACCATATATTTT
>NA|NA|TRBJ1-5|TRBV27
CASSSGSNQPQHF
TGTGCCAGCAGTTCGGGTAGCAATCAGCCCCAGCATTTT
>NA|NA|TRBJ1-4|TRBV6-5
CASTLTRGSNEKLFF
TGTGCCAGCACATTAACAAGGGGGAGTAATGAAAAACTGTTTTTT
>TRBD1|few|TRBJ1-6|TRBV19
CASSMRQGISPLHF
TGTGCCAGTAGTATGAGACAGGGTATTTCACCCCTCCACTTT
>NA|NA|TRBJ1-3|TRBV28
CASSWEVSGNTIYF
TGTGCCAGCAGTTGGGAAGTGTCTGGAAACACCATATATTTT
>TRBD1|NA|TRBJ1-2|TRBV10-3
CAINPGGLYGYTF
TGTGCCATCAATCCAGGGGGACTCTATGGCTACACCTTC
>NA|NA|TRBJ2-1|TRBV7-2
CASSSQGGVAYNEQFF
TGTGCCAGCAGCTCGCAGGGCGGCGTAGCCTACAATGAGCAGTTCTTC
>NA|NA|TRBJ1-5|TRBV3-1/TRBV3-2
CASSPDRKYQPQHF
TGTGCCAGCAGCCCTGACAGGAAATATCAGCCCCAGCATTTT
>NA|NA|TRBJ2-7|TRBV7-9
CASSRYREAEQYF
TGTGCCAGCAGCCGATACAGGGAAGCCGAGCAGTACTTC
>NA|NA|TRBJ1-2|TRBV28
CASSPLQLYGYTF
TGTGCCAGCAGTCCGTTACAGCTATATGGCTACACCTTC
>NA|NA|TRBJ2-5|TRBV6-1
CASSELPGRETQYF
TGTGCCAGCAGTGAACTTCCAGGGAGAGAGACCCAGTACTTC
>NA|NA|TRBJ1-1|TRBV2
CASTGAARVTEAFF
TGTGCCAGCACTGGGGCGGCGCGAGTCACTGAAGCTTTCTTT
>NA|NA|TRBJ2-7|TRBV27
CASSLAGSYEQYF
TGTGCCAGCAGTTTGGCCGGCTCCTACGAGCAGTACTTC
>NA|NA|TRBJ1-1|TRBV2
CASSESPGGSAEAFF
TGTGCCAGCAGTGAGTCTCCGGGCGGGAGCGCTGAAGCTTTCTTT
>NA|NA|TRBJ1-1|TRBV3-1/TRBV3-2
CASSRTVNTEAFF
TGTGCCAGCAGCCGGACAGTGAACACTGAAGCTTTCTTT
>NA|NA|TRBJ2-1|TRBV5-1
CASSSSRGRLYNEQFF
TGCGCCAGCAGCTCCAGCAGGGGCCGCTTATACAATGAGCAGTTCTTC
>NA|few|TRBJ1-6|TRBV2
CASSEVGSYNSPLHF
TGTGCCAGCAGTGAAGTGGGCTCCTATAATTCACCCCTCCACTTT
>TRBD1|NA|TRBJ2-2|TRBV15
CATSRDGQGRDGELFF
TGTGCCACCAGCAGAGATGGACAGGGGAGGGACGGGGAGCTGTTTTTT
>TRBD1|NA|TRBJ2-7|TRBV19
CASSIGDRHSYEQYF
TGTGCCAGTAGTATAGGGGACAGGCACTCCTACGAGCAGTACTTC
>TRBD2|NA|TRBJ2-5|TRBV5-1
CASSLGDGTSGSINF
TGCGCCAGCAGCTTAGGAGATGGGACTAGCGGGAGTATTAACTTC
>TRBD2|NA|TRBJ2-7|TRBV11-1
CASSLVGGTPAGEQYF
TGTGCCAGCAGCTTAGTGGGAGGGACTCCCGCGGGTGAGCAGTACTTC
>TRBD2|NA|TRBJ2-2|TRBV5-5
CASSLAGGQTGELFF
TGTGCCAGCAGCTTAGCGGGAGGCCAAACCGGGGAGCTGTTTTTT
>TRBD2|NA|TRBJ2-1|TRBV30
CAWGSGSDNEQFF
TGTGCCTGGGGTAGCGGGAGTGATAATGAGCAGTTCTTC
>NA|NA|TRBJ1-2|TRBV28
CASSPPGRRTNYGYTF
TGTGCCAGCAGTCCCCCTGGGCGGCGAACTAACTATGGCTACACCTTC
>NA|NA|TRBJ1-5|TRBV5-4
CASSPAPNQPQHF
TGTGCCAGCAGCCCGGCCCCCAACCAGCCCCAGCATTTT
>TRBD1|NA|TRBJ1-4|TRBV6-5
CASRSRQGNNEKLFF
TGTGCCAGCAGATCCAGACAGGGAAATAATGAAAAACTGTTTTTT
>NA|NA|TRBJ2-3|TRBV6-6
CASSYRGAGDTQYF
TGTGCCAGCAGTTACCGTGGGGCTGGGGATACGCAGTATTTT
>TRBD1|few|TRBJ1-5|TRBV4-2
CASSQAGTGERGQPQHF
TGTGCCAGCAGCCAAGCGGGGACAGGGGAAAGGGGTCAGCCCCAGCATTTT